The 20 T cell receptor beta chains given below trace back to one sample, sequenced in a study of T cell repertoires in cytomegalovirus infection. One entry per CDR3 protein results from TCRdb running MiXCR on the reads. The data show approximately 490,000 distinct CDR3 sequences, around 11% seen once. Input material: PBMCs. Every receptor here comes from a human donor in good health (CMV status not recorded). Some clones in this sample may be carry-over from other donors' samples.

This clonotype occurred many times. This sequence joins TRBV19 and TRBJ1-3; possible D gene TRBD1, 5 bases. Looked up from germline, CDR1 is LNHDA and CDR2 is SQIVND (reference sequence). V was pared by 7 bases and J by 0 bases, with 10 bases between. This CDR3 is built from 14 residues. CDR3 DNA: TGTGCCAGTACCGGGACCTACTCTGGAAACACCATATATTTT. Amino acid sequence: CASTGTYSGNTIYF.

This clonotype came up a few times. The chain combines TRBV2 with TRBJ2-3; D is possibly TRBD2 (5 bases). Trimming took 2 bases from V and 0 from J, leaving 9 bases between them. CDR3 size: 15 residues. In germline, CDR1 is SNHLY, CDR2 FYNNEI. The CDR3 here is CASSESPGSTDTQYF. CDR3 nucleotides: TGTGCCAGCAGTGAATCTCCGGGGAGCACAGATACGCAGTATTTT.

Many counts were recorded for this clonotype. The chain recombines TRBV6-5 with TRBJ2-4, with no clear D. This CDR3 region has 15 residues. Germline V gene lookup returns CDR1 MNHEY and CDR2 SVGAGI. Trimming left V 0 bases short and J 0 bases short, with 6 bases between. The CDR3 loop is CASSYSAIAKNIQYF. The CDR3 DNA reads as TGTGCCAGCAGTTACTCGGCAATAGCCAAAAACATTCAGTACTTC.

This clonotype was seen at least ten times. The chain carries TRBV12-3 or TRBV12-4 and TRBJ1-5; D gene ambiguous. This CDR3 region has 12 residues. Trimming left V 3 bases short and J 6 bases short, with 6 bases between. The CDR3: CASSLGVQPQHF. As DNA, the CDR3 is TGTGCCAGCAGTTTGGGTGTTCAGCCCCAGCATTTT.

This chain connects TRBV5-1 to TRBJ2-7; D possibly corresponds to TRBD2 (6 bases). Germline loops: CDR1 SGHRS, CDR2 YFSETQ. Trimming cost V 4 bases and J 3 bases, with 20 bases left between them. The CDR3 sequence is 16 residues long. CDR3: CASSPKGAGTHYEQYF. CDR3 coding DNA: TGCGCCAGCAGCCCCAAGGGAGCGGGCACGCACTACGAGCAGTACTTC.

The chain couples TRBV19 to TRBJ1-2, with 12 positions matching TRBD1. The V gene's germline CDR1 is LNHDA and CDR2 SQIVND (reference sequence). The length of the CDR3 is 15 residues. V lost 5 bases to trimming and J lost 7 bases; unmatched junction nucleotides: 8. This CDR3 is CASSVAGTGGSGYTF. The CDR3 DNA reads TGTGCCAGTAGTGTGGCCGGGACAGGGGGCTCTGGCTACACCTTC.

This clonotype came up a few times. This chain links TRBV27 with TRBJ1-4; D not resolved. Trimming left V 6 bases short and J 0 bases short, with 5 bases between. This CDR3 region has 13 residues. From germline, CDR1 is MNHEY and CDR2 SMNVEV (reference sequence). The CDR3 coding sequence is TGTGCCAGCAGACCTACAACTAATGAAAAACTGTTTTTT. Translation: CASRPTTNEKLFF.

This clonotype showed up just a few times. J is TRBJ2-7 and V is TRBV14; D may be TRBD1 (6 bases). Germline V gene sequence: CDR1 SGHDN, CDR2 FVKESK. The CDR3 length is 13 residues. The V end was cut by 3 bases, the J end by 6 bases, with 12 bases between. The CDR3 loop reads CASSQGRGSEQYF. The CDR3 DNA reads TGTGCCAGCAGCCAGGGTAGGGGGAGCGAGCAGTACTTC.

This clonotype was recorded a few times. The CDR3: CSARKDRGNTEAFF. In nucleotides, the CDR3 is TGCAGTGCTAGAAAGGACAGGGGTAACACTGAAGCTTTCTTT. This chain connects TRBV20-1 to TRBJ1-1; TRBD1 matches at 9 bases. The CDR3 sequence is 14 residues long. V trimming: 2 bases; J trimming: 2 bases; junction bases outside the gene matches: 3. CDR1 is DFQATT, CDR2 SNEGSKA, per germline (reference sequence).

This clonotype occurred a few times. The chain joins TRBV5-1 to TRBJ2-3, with no clear D. The germline CDR1 and CDR2 sequences are SGHRS and YFSETQ. This CDR3 is built from 12 residues. Trimming pared 5 bases from V and 6 bases from J, leaving 10 bases between. The CDR3 sequence: CASRLNMDTQYF. CDR3 in DNA: TGCGCCAGCAGGTTAAACATGGATACGCAGTATTTT.

This clonotype was counted a few times. The J gene is TRBJ1-1, the V gene TRBV10-3, with D unclear. The CDR3 spans 15 residues. Germline values: CDR1 ENHRY, CDR2 SYGVKD. Trimming shortened V by 0 bases and J by 0 bases, and 8 bases separated the two germline ends. CDR3 in DNA: TGTGCCATCAGTGAGTCTGGACCAATGAACACTGAAGCTTTCTTT. Translating it yields CAISESGPMNTEAFF.

Comment on this clonotype: Relative to the germline gene, one junction end is altered; a read error may explain this. The chain has TRBV24-1 and TRBJ2-1; 7 nucleotides line up with TRBD2. Germline V CDR1 and CDR2: KGHDR, SFDVKD. This CDR3 contains 15 residues. CDR3 in amino acids: CATSDFGLGYNEQFF. CDR3 coding DNA: TGTGCCACCAGCGATTTCGGACTAGGCTACAATGAGCAGTTCTTC.

In this sample, this clonotype turned up many times. The chain carries TRBV7-9 and TRBJ1-1; TRBD1 aligns across 10 bases. The junction had 10 bases not matched to a gene; V was cut back by 5 bases and J by 7 bases. The length of the CDR3 is 15 residues. Per germline, CDR1 SEHNR and CDR2 FQNEAQ (reference sequence). The CDR3 loop is CASSRDRGRAGEAFF. CDR3 DNA sequence: TGTGCCAGCAGCCGGGACAGGGGTAGAGCAGGTGAAGCTTTCTTT.

This clonotype turned up a few times. The chain employs TRBV5-1 and TRBJ1-3, with D possibly matching TRBD1 (5 bases). This CDR3 has 16 residues. The V and J ends lost 4 bases and 0 bases respectively, with 14 bases between them. Looked up from germline, CDR1 is SGHRS and CDR2 is YFSETQ. The CDR3 DNA reads as TGCGCCAGCAGCGCGGAGGGACGGAGCTCTGGAAACACCATATATTTT. Its translation: CASSAEGRSSGNTIYF.

This clonotype was seen many times. V is TRBV7-2 and J is TRBJ2-7, with 13 bases identical to TRBD2. J gave up 3 bases and V 1 base, and 0 bases lay outside the gene matches. The CDR3 is made up of 15 amino acids. Germline lookup yields CDR1 SGHTA and CDR2 FQGNSA. The CDR3 here is CASSLGTSGSYEQYF. The CDR3 DNA reads as TGTGCCAGCAGCTTAGGGACTAGCGGGAGCTACGAGCAGTACTTC.

This clonotype was recorded at least ten times. The rearrangement links TRBV6-1 to TRBJ2-3, with unresolved D. Germline lookup yields CDR1 MNHNS and CDR2 SASEGT. This CDR3 is 14 amino acids long. Trimming took 10 bases from V and 5 from J, leaving 19 bases between them. CDR3 DNA: TGTGCCATAGGCCCTAGGATTGGAAGAGATACGCAGTATTTT. This codes for CAIGPRIGRDTQYF.

This chain joins TRBV14 and TRBJ1-5; D remains ambiguous. This CDR3 region has 16 residues. Per germline, CDR1 SGHDN and CDR2 FVKESK. The V and J ends lost 4 bases and 0 bases respectively, with 13 bases between them. The DNA for the CDR3 is TGTGCCAGCAGCCCCAGGCCCTTCTATAGCAATCAGCCCCAGCATTTT. Amino acids: CASSPRPFYSNQPQHF.

This clonotype was observed at least ten times. The chain recombines TRBV7-6 with TRBJ2-6, with D tentatively TRBD1 (6 bases). Germline-derived CDR1 and CDR2 are SGHVS and FNYEAQ. The V end was cut by 1 base, the J end by 2 bases, with 6 bases between. CDR3 length: 15 residues. The CDR3 nucleotides are TGTGCCAGCAGCTTAGGACAGGCTGGGGCCAACGTCCTGACTTTC. It is translated as CASSLGQAGANVLTF.

Ten or more counts support this clonotype. V usage is TRBV29-1 and J usage is TRBJ2-7; perhaps D is TRBD1 or TRBD2 (5 bases each). CDR3 length: 16 residues. V was shortened by 1 base and J by 0 bases, with 16 bases between the two germline ends. Germline V gene sequence: CDR1 SQVTM, CDR2 ANQGSEA. The CDR3 coding sequence is TGCAGCGTTGAAGTGTTACGGGACCGTAGCTCCTACGAGCAGTACTTC. Translation gives CSVEVLRDRSSYEQYF.

This clonotype was recorded at least ten times. V usage is TRBV19 and J usage is TRBJ1-2; possible D gene TRBD1, 6 bases. CDR1 is LNHDA and CDR2 is SQIVND in the germline V gene (reference sequence). The CDR3 sequence is 16 residues long. V lost 4 bases and J 4 bases, leaving 19 bases between the germline ends. This chain's CDR3 is CASSRESTGNRYGYTF. CDR3 coding DNA: TGTGCCAGTAGTAGGGAATCCACAGGGAACCGCTATGGCTACACCTTC.